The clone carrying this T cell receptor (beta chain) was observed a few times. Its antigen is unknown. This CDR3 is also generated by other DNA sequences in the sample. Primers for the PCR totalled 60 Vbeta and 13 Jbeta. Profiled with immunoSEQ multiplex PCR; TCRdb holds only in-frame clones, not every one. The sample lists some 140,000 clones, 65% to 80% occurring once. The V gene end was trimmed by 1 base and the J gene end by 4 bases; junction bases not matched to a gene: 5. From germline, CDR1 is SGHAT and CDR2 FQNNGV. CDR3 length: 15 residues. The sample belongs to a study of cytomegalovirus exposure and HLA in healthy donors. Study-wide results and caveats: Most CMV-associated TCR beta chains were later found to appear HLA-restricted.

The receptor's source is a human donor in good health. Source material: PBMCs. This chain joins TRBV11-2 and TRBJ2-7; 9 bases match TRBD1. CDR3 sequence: CASSLAPGQGYEQYF. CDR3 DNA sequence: TGTGCCAGCAGCTTAGCTCCTGGACAGGGGTACGAGCAGTACTTC.